The 5 T cell receptor beta chains below all came from one sample that was sequenced in a study of Ad26.COV2.S vaccination and SARS-CoV-2 variants. Clones were read by immunoSEQ multiplex PCR, and TCRdb kept only the in-frame ones, dropping some. The sample carries about 350,000 clones, 92% recorded once. Sequencing used peripheral blood, obtained after recovery from COVID-19. The receptors shown here come from a human donor who had recovered from COVID-19.

A single count supports this clone. The chain combines TRBV7-6 with TRBJ2-2; no definite D call. V gave up 2 bases and J gave up 7 bases, with 17 bases separating them. Germline V gives CDR1 SGHVS, CDR2 FNYEAQ. This CDR3 has 16 residues. The CDR3 here is CASSLIEDRVGGELFF. Written as DNA, the CDR3 is TGTGCCAGCAGCTTAATCGAGGATAGGGTAGGCGGGGAGCTGTTTTTT.

The count of this clone is one. This chain joins TRBV19 and TRBJ1-1; 9 bases agree with TRBD1. CDR3 length: 15 amino acids. The ends lost 5 bases at V and 3 bases at J; junction bases unmatched: 7. CDR1 and CDR2 from the germline V gene are LNHDA and SQIVND (reference sequence). CDR3 coding DNA: TGTGCCAGTAGTTCCACAGGGGGCCCCTACACTGAAGCTTTCTTT. Translation gives CASSSTGGPYTEAFF.

This clone was seen a handful of times. V usage is TRBV5-1 and J usage is TRBJ2-3, with D perhaps matching TRBD1 or TRBD2 (5 bases each). This CDR3 contains 15 residues. V was shortened by 2 bases and J by 6 bases, with 16 bases between the two germline ends. Germline V gene lookup returns CDR1 SGHRS and CDR2 YFSETQ. The CDR3 protein is CASSLRLGEGDTQYF. Here the CDR3 DNA reads TGCGCCAGCAGCTTAAGACTGGGGGAAGGGGATACGCAGTATTTT.

This chain links TRBV5-1 with TRBJ2-1; D might be TRBD1 (5 bases). The CDR3 loop spans 16 amino acids. Germline V gene sequence: CDR1 SGHRS, CDR2 YFSETQ. The V and J ends lost 2 bases and 3 bases respectively, with 15 bases between them. CDR3 sequence: CASSFTGGLVYNEQFF. CDR3 nucleotide sequence: TGCGCCAGCAGCTTCACAGGTGGTTTAGTCTACAATGAGCAGTTCTTC.

The V gene is TRBV6-2 or TRBV6-3, the J gene TRBJ1-5, with D perhaps matching TRBD1 (5 bases). Germline V CDR1 and CDR2: MNHEY, SVGEGT. This CDR3 has 14 residues. The V end was cut by 2 bases, the J end by 5 bases, with 10 bases between. The CDR3 nucleotides read TGTGCCAGCAGTTACAGGGGAGGAGATCAGCCCCAGCATTTT. Amino acids: CASSYRGGDQPQHF.